The subject of this entry is one TCR beta chain. Its antigen is unidentified. The repertoire was sequenced with immunoSEQ multiplex PCR; TCRdb's copy has only in-frame clones and lacks some. The table has 77,000 or so clones, 87% seen once; the top ten hold roughly 18%. This sample stems from a study of T cell responses to AZD1222 COVID-19 vaccine. The germline gives CDR1 GTSNPN, CDR2 SVGIG (reference sequence). The CDR3 has 14 amino acids. The germline V and J ends were trimmed by 4 bases and 0 bases, with 12 bases remaining between them. Findings and caveats of the study: Only a handful of people who got AZD1222 tested seropositive at baseline. Spike was spanned by vaccine-associated CD4 TCRs, with dominance at 160-218 and 743-854. Increases in Spike-specific TCR breadth and depth were seen after two AZD1222 doses.

Whether given at about 4 or about 12 weeks, second doses were pooled. The chain joins TRBV30 to TRBJ1-1; perhaps TRBD1 as D (5 bases). Sequencing used peripheral blood, obtained 28 days after the second AZD1222 dose. The sequence was collected from an adult who received the AZD1222 COVID-19 vaccine. The DNA of the CDR3 is TGTGCCTGGACCCAGGGCCGCCTGAACACTGAAGCTTTCTTT. It yields the protein CAWTQGRLNTEAFF.